A single sample is the source of the 24 T cell receptor beta chains below, sequenced in a study of regulatory T cells in long-lasting Graves disease. Time point of the sample: newly diagnosed GD, antithyroid drugs for less than 3 months. Researchers made the TCR library from RNA that was extracted from PBMCs. Relying on iRepertoire HTBI primers and Arm-PCR of CDR3 regions, the team built TCR beta libraries. TCRdb redid the calling of the multiplex PCR reads with MiXCR, one entry per CDR3 protein. The repertoire holds about 450,000 distinct CDR3 sequences, with 16% as singletons. The sample was also linked to a second study, of T cells in Graves' hyperthyroidism and ophthalmopathy.

The source material was peripheral blood mononuclear cells (PBMCs), sampled at new diagnosis, from a patient treated with antithyroid drugs. These receptors all come from a woman aged 25 to 39 with Graves disease.

This clonotype has a count of ten or more. The V gene is TRBV2, the J gene TRBJ1-1; possible D gene TRBD1, 5 bases. The ends were cut back, 9 bases at V and 5 bases at J, with 16 bases in the middle. CDR1 SNHLY and CDR2 FYNNEI come from the germline V gene. This CDR3 comprises 13 residues. The DNA of the CDR3 is TGTGCCAGAAGTACTAGGGGAGGGACTGAAGCTTTCTTT. Amino acid sequence: CARSTRGGTEAFF. The variable domain in full, completed from reference TRBV2 and TRBJ1-1, reads EPEVTQTPSHQVTQMGQEVILRCVPISNHLYFYWYRQILGQKVEFLVSFYNNEISEKSEIFDDQFSVERPDGSNFTLKIRSTKLEDSAMYFCARSTRGGTEAFFGQGTRLTVV.

This clonotype occurred a few times. A much larger clone sits a single nucleotide away, making a read error possible. This chain joins TRBV6-1 and TRBJ2-3; D is unclear. The DNA end is more similar to TRBJ2-7, so the J call may be wrong. The germline CDR1 and CDR2 sequences are MNHNS and SASEGT. This CDR3 contains 16 residues. CDR3 coding DNA: TGTGCCAGCAGGGGCGGCGCCCAGATATTGGCCTACGAGCAGTACTTC. Encoded protein: CASRGGAQILAYEQYF.

This clonotype was seen repeatedly, ten times or more. The V call is TRBV6-1, the J call TRBJ1-4; 10 bases agree with TRBD1. V gave up 2 bases and J gave up 5 bases; unmatched junction bases: 17. Germline-derived CDR1 and CDR2 are MNHNS and SASEGT. The CDR3 loop spans 20 amino acids. Here the CDR3 DNA reads TGTGCCAGCAGTGAATTTGTGCATCGACAGGGGGCAACCTTAAATGAAAAACTGTTTTTT. Its translation: CASSEFVHRQGATLNEKLFF.

This chain connects TRBV11-2 to TRBJ2-1; 7 nucleotides align to TRBD2. After removal of 5 bases from V and 7 bases from J, the junction contained 17 bases not matched to a gene. The germline gives CDR1 SGHAT, CDR2 FQNNGV. The CDR3 contains 17 residues. CDR3 protein: CASSPLASGVVWNEQFF. CDR3 sequence (DNA): TGTGCCAGCAGCCCCCTTGCTAGCGGAGTCGTTTGGAATGAGCAGTTCTTC. The full variable domain, rest sourced from reference TRBV11-2 and TRBJ2-1, is EAGVAQSPRYKIIEKRQSVAFWCNPISGHATLYWYQQILGQGPKLLIQFQNNGVVDDSQLPKDRFSAERLKGVDSTLKIQPAKLEDSAVYLCASSPLASGVVWNEQFFGPGTRLTVL.

This clonotype came up many times. This chain joins TRBV20-1 and TRBJ2-5; 7 bases agree with TRBD2. The CDR3 totals 14 residues. The ends lost 0 bases at V and 3 bases at J; junction bases unmatched: 4. Germline V gene sequence: CDR1 DFQATT, CDR2 SNEGSKA (reference sequence). CDR3 DNA sequence: TGCAGTGCTAGAGACCTCAGCGGGAAAGAGACCCAGTACTTC. As protein: CSARDLSGKETQYF.

This chain joins TRBV6-2 or TRBV6-3 and TRBJ2-1; no clear D gene. Germline V gene lookup returns CDR1 MNHEY and CDR2 SVGEGT. CDR3 size: 11 residues. With 7 bases removed from V and 8 bases from J, the gap between germline ends came to 9 bases. This CDR3 reads CASTQLYEQFF. The CDR3, as DNA: TGTGCCAGCACCCAGCTTTATGAGCAGTTCTTC.

This clonotype has a handful of counts. The J gene is TRBJ2-3, the V gene TRBV7-9; no clear D gene. Trimming stripped 3 bases from V and 4 bases from J, with 5 bases between. This CDR3 comprises 12 residues. Germline lookup yields CDR1 SEHNR and CDR2 FQNEAQ (reference sequence). The CDR3 reads CASSFSPDTQYF. In DNA form, the CDR3 reads TGTGCCAGCAGCTTTTCCCCAGATACGCAGTATTTT.

This clonotype was seen at least ten times. The chain couples TRBV11-2 to TRBJ2-1; 8 nucleotides line up with TRBD1. There are 16 residues in the CDR3. Trimming took 0 bases from V and 5 from J; bases not matched to a gene: 6. Germline V lookup: CDR1 SGHAT, CDR2 FQNNGV. The CDR3 here is CASSLEGRDRNNEQFF. CDR3 DNA sequence: TGTGCCAGCAGCTTAGAGGGCCGGGACAGGAACAATGAGCAGTTCTTC.

This clonotype has at least ten counts. This chain connects TRBV20-1 to TRBJ2-1; 8 bases are a match to TRBD2. From germline, CDR1 is DFQATT and CDR2 SNEGSKA (reference sequence). CDR3 length: 17 amino acids. Losses at the gene ends were 3 bases for V and 0 bases for J; bases not matched to a gene: 10. The CDR3 bases are TGCAGTGCTAGGGATTATCTAGCGGGCCTCTCCTACAATGAGCAGTTCTTC. Protein sequence: CSARDYLAGLSYNEQFF.

The sample holds many counts of this clonotype. CDR3 nucleotide sequence: TGTGCCAGCGGCGGGAGGAAGGGCAATGAGCAGTTCTTC. Encoded protein: CASGGRKGNEQFF. V is TRBV7-9 and J is TRBJ2-1; 8 bases are a match to TRBD2. With 8 bases clipped from V and 6 bases from J, the junction kept 6 bases outside the gene matches. CDR3 length equals 13 residues. Per germline, CDR1 SEHNR and CDR2 FQNEAQ (reference sequence).

This clonotype appeared many times. The gene calls are TRBV28 and TRBJ1-3; unclear D gene. V dropped 7 bases and J dropped 0 bases, with 13 bases sitting between them. Germline CDR1 MDHEN, CDR2 SYDVKM. The CDR3 has 15 amino acids. The DNA for the CDR3 is TGTGCCAGCATCAATAGTCAGATCTCTGGAAACACCATATATTTT. This gives the protein CASINSQISGNTIYF. The full variable domain, with the rest looked up from reference TRBV28 and TRBJ1-3, is DVKVTQSSRYLVKRTGEKVFLECVQDMDHENMFWYRQDPGLGLRLIYFSYDVKMKEKGDIPEGYSVSREKKERFSLILESASTNQTSMYLCASINSQISGNTIYFGEGSWLTVV.

This clonotype was seen a handful of times. The chain has TRBV4-3 and TRBJ2-1; the D gene is possibly TRBD2 (5 bases). Germline CDR1 is LGHNA and CDR2 is YSLEER. Trimming shortened V by 4 bases and J by 2 bases, and 12 bases separated the two germline ends. This CDR3 is built from 15 residues. CDR3 coding DNA: TGCGCCAGCAGCCTTCTGGCTAGCCCCTACAATGAGCAGTTCTTC. Translated, it gives CASSLLASPYNEQFF.

The sample holds many counts of this clonotype. The genes are TRBV7-8 and TRBJ2-1, with TRBD2 as a possible D gene (6 bases). This CDR3 contains 14 residues. The ends were cut back, 0 bases at V and 6 bases at J, with 9 bases in the middle. CDR1 SGHVS and CDR2 FQNEAQ come from the germline V gene. CDR3 protein: CASSLARRGNEQFF. The CDR3 region has the DNA TGTGCCAGCAGCTTAGCCAGGAGGGGCAATGAGCAGTTCTTC.

With respect to this clonotype: A single base separates this from a much larger clone, so it may be a read error. V usage is TRBV6-1 and J usage is TRBJ2-7, with TRBD2 matching over 13 bases. Germline V lookup: CDR1 MNHNS, CDR2 SASEGT. CDR3 length: 15 residues. CDR3 DNA: TGTGCCAGCAAGCTCCCGGGACTAGCGGGATACGAGCAGCACTTC. Translation gives CASKLPGLAGYEQHF.

This clonotype was recorded at least ten times. The chain is built from TRBV6-1 and TRBJ2-1; 7 bases are shared with TRBD2. The trim removed 6 bases at V and 8 bases at J, leaving 4 bases unmatched. This CDR3 is 12 amino acids long. Per germline, CDR1 MNHNS and CDR2 SASEGT. This CDR3 reads CASSWGGDEQFF. For the CDR3, the DNA is TGTGCCAGCAGCTGGGGAGGGGATGAGCAGTTCTTC.

At least ten counts were recorded for this clonotype. The V and J genes are TRBV12-3 or TRBV12-4 and TRBJ2-3; D is perhaps TRBD2 (6 bases). Trimming took off 6 bases at V and 4 bases at J, with 14 bases between the two ends. The CDR3 has 14 amino acids. The CDR3 region has the DNA TGTGCCAGCAGAGCCGGGACTCCAGCAGATACGCAGTATTTT. Its protein is CASRAGTPADTQYF.

The rearrangement uses TRBV27 and TRBJ1-6; D remains ambiguous. This CDR3 comprises 17 residues. With 2 bases removed from V and 7 bases from J, the gap between germline ends came to 18 bases. Per the germline V gene, CDR1 is MNHEY and CDR2 is SMNVEV (reference sequence). The CDR3 loop is CASSLSSLLGFNSPLHF. The CDR3 DNA reads TGTGCCAGCAGTTTAAGTAGTCTTTTGGGGTTCAATTCACCCCTCCACTTT.

This clonotype was detected ten times or more. The junction differs from germline at one of its ends, possibly a read error. The CDR3 DNA reads as TGCAGCATTGACAGGGACAGCAGCACAGATACGCAGTATTTT. It codes for CSIDRDSSTDTQYF. The chain carries TRBV29-1 and TRBJ2-3, with 7 nucleotides matching TRBD1. The CDR3 is 14 amino acids. Germline V CDR1 and CDR2: SQVTM, ANQGSEA.

The V gene is TRBV4-1, the J gene TRBJ1-6; 12 nucleotides agree with TRBD1. This CDR3 is built from 15 residues. The V gene's germline CDR1 is MGHRA and CDR2 YSYEKL. Trimming took 7 bases from V and 13 from J; bases not matched to a gene: 11. This CDR3 reads CASTPSGTGGRPLHF. The DNA for the CDR3 is TGCGCCAGCACACCTTCCGGGACAGGGGGCCGGCCCCTCCACTTT.

Ten or more counts support this clonotype. The chain combines TRBV2 with TRBJ2-3; no definite D call. Germline lookup yields CDR1 SNHLY and CDR2 FYNNEI. This CDR3 is 11 amino acids long. Between the trimmed V and J ends, which lost 1 base and 5 bases, there was a span of 1 base. This chain's CDR3 is CASSEVDTQYF. The CDR3 DNA sequence: TGTGCCAGCAGTGAAGTAGATACGCAGTATTTT.

This clonotype was counted at least ten times. The J gene is TRBJ2-5, the V gene TRBV7-9, with 8 bases lining up with TRBD2. The CDR3 loop spans 14 amino acids. Germline lookup yields CDR1 SEHNR and CDR2 FQNEAQ (reference sequence). The ends lost 5 bases at V and 2 bases at J; junction bases unmatched: 4. This chain's CDR3 is CASSLLAVQETQYF. CDR3 nucleotide sequence: TGTGCCAGCAGCCTACTAGCGGTACAAGAGACCCAGTACTTC.

This clonotype was observed a few times. The V call is TRBV9, the J call TRBJ2-3; TRBD2 aligns across 8 bases. The CDR3 totals 16 residues. Trimming took 6 bases from V and 0 from J; bases not matched to a gene: 9. Per the germline V gene, CDR1 is SGDLS and CDR2 is YYNGEE. DNA for the CDR3: TGTGCCAGCACCTTAGGGGCGGGGGGAAGCACAGATACGCAGTATTTT. It encodes CASTLGAGGSTDTQYF.

The chain recombines TRBV6-2 or TRBV6-3 with TRBJ2-7; D perhaps matches TRBD1 (5 bases). V lost 0 bases to trimming and J lost 2 bases, with 14 bases between them. This CDR3 spans 16 amino acids. Germline V gene lookup returns CDR1 MNHEY and CDR2 SVGEGT. The CDR3 spells CASSYSAGFLPYEQYF. The CDR3 region has the DNA TGTGCCAGCAGTTACTCGGCAGGGTTCCTTCCCTACGAGCAGTACTTC.

The chain combines TRBV19 with TRBJ2-1; no clear D gene. Germline CDR1 reads LNHDA; CDR2 reads SQIVND (reference sequence). Trimming left V 0 bases short and J 8 bases short, with 14 bases between. The CDR3 is 15 residues long. This chain's CDR3 is CASSIDRPRGDEQFF. The CDR3 DNA is TGTGCCAGTAGTATAGATCGTCCCCGTGGGGATGAGCAGTTCTTC. Based on the CDR3 plus reference TRBV19 and TRBJ2-1, the full variable domain is DGGITQSPKYLFRKEGQNVTLSCEQNLNHDAMYWYRQDPGQGLRLIYYSQIVNDFQKGDIAEGYSVSREKKESFPLTVTSAQKNPTAFYLCASSIDRPRGDEQFFGPGTRLTVL.